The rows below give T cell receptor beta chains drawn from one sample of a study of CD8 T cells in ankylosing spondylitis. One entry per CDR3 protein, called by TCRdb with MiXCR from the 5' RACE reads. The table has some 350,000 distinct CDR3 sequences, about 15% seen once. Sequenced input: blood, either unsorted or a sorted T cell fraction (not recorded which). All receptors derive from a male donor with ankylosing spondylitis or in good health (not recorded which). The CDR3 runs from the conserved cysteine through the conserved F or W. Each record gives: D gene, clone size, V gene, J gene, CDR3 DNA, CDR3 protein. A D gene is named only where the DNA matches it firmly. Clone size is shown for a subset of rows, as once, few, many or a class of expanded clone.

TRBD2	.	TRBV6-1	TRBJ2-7	TGTGCCAGCAAACCTAGCGGGAGGGACTACGAGCAGTACTTC	CASKPSGRDYEQYF
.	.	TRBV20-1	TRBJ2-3	TGCAGTGCTCGAAGGCGGTTGGGTACGCAGTATTTT	CSARRRLGTQYF
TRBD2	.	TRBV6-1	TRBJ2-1	TGTGCCAGCAGTCGGACTAGCGGGAGCATTAGAAGGAATGAGCAGTTCTTC	CASSRTSGSIRRNEQFF
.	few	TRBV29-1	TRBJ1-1	TGCAGCGTCTCGGAAGGGGTGGGCACTGAAGCTTTCTTT	CSVSEGVGTEAFF
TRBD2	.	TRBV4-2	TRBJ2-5	TGTGCCAGCAGCCAAGATAGCGGGCTGCAAGAGACCCAGTACTTC	CASSQDSGLQETQYF
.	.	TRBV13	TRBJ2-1	TGTGCCAGCAGCTTACTCTCGGGGCGGGCCTCCTACAATGAGCAGTTCTTC	CASSLLSGRASYNEQFF
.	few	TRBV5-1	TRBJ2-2	TGCGCCAGCAGCTTGGCCCAAAGGAGCACCGGGGAGCTGTTTTTT	CASSLAQRSTGELFF
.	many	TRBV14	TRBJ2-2	TGTGCCAGCAGCCAAGATGGGGAAGGTCCCACCGGGGAGCTGTTTTTT	CASSQDGEGPTGELFF
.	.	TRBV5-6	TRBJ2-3	TGTGCCAGCAGCTTGGAGAGCGGCGGAAAATTCACAGATACGCAGTATTTT	CASSLESGGKFTDTQYF
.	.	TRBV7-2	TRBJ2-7	TGTGCCAGCCGGGCAGCCAGCTCCTACGAGCAGTACTTC	CASRAASSYEQYF
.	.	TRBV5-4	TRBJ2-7	TGTGCCAGCAGCTTGGAAAATAGGGCCGAGCAGTACTTC	CASSLENRAEQYF
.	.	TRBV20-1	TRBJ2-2	TGCAGTGCCGCCGGGACAAAAAACACCGGGGAGCTGTTTTTT	CSAAGTKNTGELFF